This record looks at one TCR beta chain sequence and its context. This record comes from a study of technical replicates of blood from several donors. Assay: immunoSEQ multiplex PCR; the TCRdb copy retains only in-frame clones and omits some. This sample has 50,000 to 70,000 clones; 88% occur once, and the top ten carry approximately 4.4%. CDR1 and CDR2 from the germline V gene are SGHDT and YYEEEE. The CDR3 consists of 13 residues. The V and J ends lost 4 bases and 5 bases respectively, with 13 bases between them. Sequencing was done on a sample of PBMCs. The clonotype comes from a human donor in good health. Some clones in this sample may be carry-over from other donors' samples. The chain carries TRBV5-6 and TRBJ2-7; tentatively, D is TRBD2 (6 bases). Written as DNA, the CDR3 is TGTGCCAGCAGCGCGGGGAGGCGCGACGAGCAGTACTTC. It codes for CASSAGRRDEQYF.